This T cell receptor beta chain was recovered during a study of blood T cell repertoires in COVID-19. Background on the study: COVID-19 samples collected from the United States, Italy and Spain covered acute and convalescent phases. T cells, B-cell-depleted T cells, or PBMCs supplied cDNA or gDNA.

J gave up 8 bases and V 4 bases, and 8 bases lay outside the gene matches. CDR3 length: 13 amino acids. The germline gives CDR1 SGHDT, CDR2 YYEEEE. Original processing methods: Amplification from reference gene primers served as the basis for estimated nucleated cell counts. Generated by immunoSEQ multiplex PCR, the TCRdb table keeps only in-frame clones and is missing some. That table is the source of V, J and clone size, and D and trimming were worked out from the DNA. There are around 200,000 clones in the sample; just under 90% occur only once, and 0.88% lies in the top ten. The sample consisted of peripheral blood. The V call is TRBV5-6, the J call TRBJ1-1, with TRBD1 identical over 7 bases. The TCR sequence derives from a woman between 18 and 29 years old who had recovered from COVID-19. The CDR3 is CASSRDSEREAFF. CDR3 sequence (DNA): TGTGCCAGCAGCCGGGACAGTGAAAGGGAAGCTTTCTTT.